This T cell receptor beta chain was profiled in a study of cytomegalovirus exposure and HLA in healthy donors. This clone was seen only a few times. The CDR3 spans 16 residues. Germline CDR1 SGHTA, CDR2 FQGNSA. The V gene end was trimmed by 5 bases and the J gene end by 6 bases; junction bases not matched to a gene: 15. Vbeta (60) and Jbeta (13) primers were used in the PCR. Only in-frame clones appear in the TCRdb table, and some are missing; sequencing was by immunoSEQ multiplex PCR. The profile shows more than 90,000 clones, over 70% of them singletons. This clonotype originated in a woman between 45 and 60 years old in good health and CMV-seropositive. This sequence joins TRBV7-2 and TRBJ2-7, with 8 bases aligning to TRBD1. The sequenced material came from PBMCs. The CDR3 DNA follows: TGTGCCAGCAGCGTAAGACAGGGGTTTATCGAGCGCGAGCAGTACTTC. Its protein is CASSVRQGFIEREQYF.